This T cell receptor (beta chain) was sequenced in a study of cytomegalovirus exposure and HLA in healthy donors. Overall study: A data release that came early held approximately 85 million unique TCRs from HLA-typed donors.

This clone was seen once. Its antigen remains unidentified. Primers included in the PCR were 60 Vbeta and 13 Jbeta primers. Data came from immunoSEQ multiplex PCR; TCRdb stores just in-frame clones and leaves some out. The table lists approximately 160,000 clones, more than 80% of them singletons, with 4.8% in the top ten. The CDR3 runs 14 residues. In germline, CDR1 is SGHVS, CDR2 FQNEAQ. V was pared by 2 bases and J by 7 bases, with 14 bases between. The study's findings and limits: Further analysis, carried out later, found HLA-associated TCR beta chains more clonally expanded than equally common other chains. Most TCR sequences were seen very rarely across donors, but some public TCRs occurred in many.

J is TRBJ1-2 and V is TRBV7-8; no clear D. This sequence originates from a man aged 18 to 29 in good health and CMV-seronegative. The sequenced material came from PBMCs. For the CDR3, the DNA is TGTGCCAGCAGCTTACCGGAGGGAAGCAGTGGCTACACCTTC. This translates into CASSLPEGSSGYTF.